This passage covers 3 T cell receptor beta chains from one sample sequenced in a study of T cell responses to AZD1222 COVID-19 vaccine. Measured with immunoSEQ multiplex PCR; TCRdb has only the in-frame clones, and not every one. Counted here are 150,000 to 200,000 clones, about nine tenths occurring once; the ten biggest clones make up 6.1%. The material sequenced was peripheral blood, taken on day 0 of AZD1222 vaccination. Every receptor here comes from an adult in good health.

The chain is built from TRBV28 and TRBJ1-1; TRBD1 might be the D (6 bases). CDR3 length equals 13 residues. The V end lost 7 bases, the J end lost 4 bases, and 13 bases lay between the germline ends. The germline CDR1 and CDR2 sequences are MDHEN and SYDVKM. CDR3 DNA sequence: TGTGCCAGCACGCGAGGGGGGTTCACTGAAGCTTTCTTT. This sequence encodes CASTRGGFTEAFF.

This chain connects TRBV7-9 to TRBJ2-7; D uncertain. Between the trimmed V and J ends, which lost 2 bases and 3 bases, there was a span of 5 bases. The CDR3 has 12 amino acids. CDR1 SEHNR and CDR2 FQNEAQ come from the germline V gene (reference sequence). The CDR3 protein is CASSLHGYEQYF. As DNA, the CDR3 is TGTGCCAGCAGCTTACACGGCTACGAGCAGTACTTC.

The chain employs TRBV18 and TRBJ2-5, with D possibly being TRBD1 (6 bases). CDR1 and CDR2 from the germline V gene are KGHSH and LQKENI. The CDR3 totals 13 residues. The ends were cut back, 6 bases at V and 4 bases at J, with 12 bases in the middle. The CDR3 nucleotides read TGTGCCAGCTCTCGCACAGGGTCAGAGACCCAGTACTTC. This sequence encodes CASSRTGSETQYF.